The rows below give T cell receptor beta chains drawn from one sample of a study of beta chain features in type 1 diabetes. The data were produced by immunoSEQ multiplex PCR, yet TCRdb's version contains in-frame clones alone and is incomplete. The sample yields about 930,000 clones, roughly 15% seen once. Sample: naive CD4+ T cells from blood. These receptors were collected from a woman younger than 35 in good health. Both conserved end residues are trimmed from each CDR3.

v_gene	j_gene	CDR3aa
TRBV10-3	TRBJ1-5	AISATQENQPQH
TRBV18	TRBJ2-3	ASSPRVGSTDTQY
TRBV29-1	TRBJ2-5	SVEGGSGETQY
TRBV29-1	TRBJ2-7	SVEDEGSEQY
TRBV7-8	TRBJ1-2	ASSQTTGASGGYT
TRBV15	TRBJ2-3	ATSRGGPPGTDTQY
TRBV19	TRBJ2-3	ASSIVWRESDTQY
TRBV7-9	TRBJ1-5	ASSGRQGDQPQH
TRBV5-4	TRBJ1-2	ASSPKSQGGQSSNYGYT
TRBV10-3	TRBJ2-1	AISPGQINEQF
TRBV6-6	TRBJ1-3	ASSGGSGNTIY
TRBV13	TRBJ2-3	ASSLTHKGDTQY
TRBV10-3	TRBJ1-3	AIRDSGNTIY
TRBV7-9	TRBJ2-7	ASSRDSNYEQY
TRBV6-5	TRBJ2-7	ASSHSGGSVYEQY
TRBV9	TRBJ1-2	ASSTHHKALYGYT
TRBV7-7	TRBJ2-6	ASSPVAGANVLT
TRBV28	TRBJ1-4	ASSLSGQTTNEKLF
TRBV9	TRBJ1-2	ASSPTIPGTGDVNYGYT
TRBV18	TRBJ1-2	ASSLGTGNGYT
TRBV5-6	TRBJ2-7	ASSEAPRPFYEQY
TRBV27	TRBJ2-1	ASSLSSGRPYNEQF
TRBV28	TRBJ2-1	ASSSYDPVGEQF
TRBV19	TRBJ2-6	ASKDIAGSGANVLT
TRBV19	TRBJ2-5	ASSNTQETQY
TRBV15	TRBJ1-1	ATSGSEVLDYMNTEAF
TRBV4-3	TRBJ2-2	ASSQGQGLNTGELF
TRBV20-1	TRBJ2-4	SAEGWDVQY
TRBV18	TRBJ2-5	ASSPPGKGAQY
TRBV11-2	TRBJ2-7	ASTSLPYEQY
TRBV28	TRBJ2-5	ASRATSAQETQY
TRBV29-1	TRBJ2-5	SVAYTRETQY
TRBV29-1	TRBJ1-1	SVDRGDTEAF